The 27 T cell receptor beta chains given below trace back to one sample, sequenced in a study of cytomegalovirus exposure and HLA in healthy donors. It was with 60 Vbeta and 13 Jbeta primers that the PCR ran. Assay used: immunoSEQ multiplex PCR; TCRdb lists only in-frame clones, some missing. The table lists about 120,000 clones, around 80% of them singletons. What was sequenced was PBMCs. These receptors all come from a man aged 50 or older in good health and CMV-seronegative.

CDR3 amino acids: CASRAEAGPSYNSPLHF. The CDR3, as DNA: TGTGCCAGTAGGGCCGAGGCAGGGCCCTCCTATAATTCACCCCTCCACTTT. The chain links TRBV19 to TRBJ1-6; tentative D call: TRBD1 (5 bases). The CDR3 runs to 17 residues. V lost 6 bases, J lost 0 bases, and 15 bases lay in between. Germline CDR1 and CDR2: LNHDA and SQIVND (reference sequence). The full variable domain, in which reference TRBV19 and TRBJ1-6 provide the parts outside the CDR3, is DGGITQSPKYLFRKEGQNVTLSCEQNLNHDAMYWYRQDPGQGLRLIYYSQIVNDFQKGDIAEGYSVSREKKESFPLTVTSAQKNPTAFYLCASRAEAGPSYNSPLHFGNGTRLTVT.

The chain employs TRBV13 and TRBJ2-1; D may be TRBD1 (6 bases). This CDR3 is 17 amino acids long. Germline CDR1 is PRHDT and CDR2 is FYEKMQ (reference sequence). V was trimmed by 3 bases and J by 0 bases, leaving 15 bases between them. CDR3 loop: CASSLEQGFGSYNEQFF. CDR3 bases: TGTGCCAGCAGCTTGGAACAGGGTTTCGGCTCCTACAATGAGCAGTTCTTC.

The chain joins TRBV5-6 to TRBJ1-5; D is undetermined. Germline-derived CDR1 and CDR2 are SGHDT and YYEEEE. Trimming took 1 base from V and 2 from J, leaving 13 bases between them. The CDR3 is made up of 16 amino acids. This CDR3 reads CASSLWRMAGNQPQHF. The CDR3 bases are TGTGCCAGCAGCTTGTGGCGGATGGCGGGCAATCAGCCCCAGCATTTT. The complete variable domain, with remaining parts taken from reference TRBV5-6 and TRBJ1-5, reads DAGVTQSPTHLIKTRGQQVTLRCSPKSGHDTVSWYQQALGQGPQFIFQYYEEEERQRGNFPDRFSGHQFPNYSSELNVNALLLGDSALYLCASSLWRMAGNQPQHFGDGTRLSIL.

In DNA form, the CDR3 reads TGTGCCAGTAGGACAGGGGGGAGAGAGACCCAGTACTTC. It is translated as CASRTGGRETQYF. V usage is TRBV28 and J usage is TRBJ2-5, with TRBD1 identical over 10 bases. With 9 bases clipped from V and 4 bases from J, the junction kept 5 bases outside the gene matches. This CDR3 is 13 amino acids long. CDR1 and CDR2 (germline): MDHEN, SYDVKM.

The CDR3 region has the DNA TGTGCCAGCAGCCAAGGGGGACAGGGTATCAATTCACCCCTCCACTTT. Protein sequence: CASSQGGQGINSPLHF. The rearrangement joins TRBV7-6 to TRBJ1-6, with 9 bases matching TRBD1. The trim removed 5 bases at V and 7 bases at J, leaving 9 bases unmatched. Per germline, CDR1 SGHVS and CDR2 FNYEAQ. The CDR3 consists of 16 residues.

The V and J genes are TRBV6-1 and TRBJ1-2; 12 bases match TRBD1. Germline CDR1 reads MNHNS; CDR2 reads SASEGT. With V trimmed by 6 bases and J by 8 bases, 10 bases remained unmatched. The CDR3 spans 15 residues. In DNA, the CDR3 is TGTGCCAGCAGCTTACCGGGACAGGGGGCTTCGGGCTACACCTTC. Its translation is CASSLPGQGASGYTF.

Only one count was recorded for this clone. The chain combines TRBV7-2 with TRBJ1-1, with D unclear. V lost 3 bases and J 1 base, leaving 9 bases between the germline ends. From germline, CDR1 is SGHTA and CDR2 FQGNSA. This CDR3 contains 14 residues. The CDR3 sequence: CASSLITTNTEAFF. DNA of the CDR3: TGTGCCAGCAGCTTGATAACAACGAACACTGAAGCTTTCTTT. The full variable domain, completed using reference TRBV7-2 and TRBJ1-1, is GAGVSQSPSNKVTEKGKDVELRCDPISGHTALYWYRQSLGQGLEFLIYFQGNSAPDKSGLPSDRFSAERTGGSVSTLTIQRTQQEDSAVYLCASSLITTNTEAFFGQGTRLTVV.

Here the CDR3 DNA reads TGTGCCAGCAGCTTAGAGGCCCGGGGGTGGGATACGCAGTATTTT. Translating gives CASSLEARGWDTQYF. V is TRBV7-2 and J is TRBJ2-3, with D possibly TRBD2 on 6 matching bases. CDR3 size: 15 residues. V was cut by 1 base and J by 6 bases, with 14 bases left in between. The V gene's germline CDR1 is SGHTA and CDR2 FQGNSA.

Concerning this clone itself: At one end, the junction sequence differs from germline, possibly due to a read error. CDR3 in DNA: TGTGCCAGCGGCTTCCGGCGGGGGCTACCCGATGGTCTCACAGATACGCAGTATTTT. Translated, it gives CASGFRRGLPDGLTDTQYF. The rearrangement links TRBV7-9 to TRBJ2-3, with D tentatively TRBD2 (7 bases). The CDR3 extends over 19 amino acids. Germline V gene data show CDR1 as SEHNR and CDR2 as FQNEAQ (reference sequence).

The rearrangement joins TRBV28 to TRBJ2-7, with TRBD1 matching over 8 bases. The germline V gene has CDR1 MDHEN and CDR2 SYDVKM. V lost 4 bases and J lost 4; bases outside the gene matches: 6. There are 14 residues in the CDR3. In nucleotides, the CDR3 is TGTGCCAGCAGTTCAGGGGGCAGGGGGTACGAGCAGTACTTC. It yields the protein CASSSGGRGYEQYF.

The sample holds one count of this clone. This chain connects TRBV6-5 to TRBJ1-1; 8 bases line up with TRBD1. The CDR3 extends over 13 amino acids. Germline assignment: CDR1 MNHEY and CDR2 SVGAGI. V shed 5 bases and J 4 bases; nucleotides not matched to a gene: 3. CDR3 region: CASSTGQGTEAFF. For the CDR3, the DNA is TGTGCCAGCAGTACTGGACAGGGCACTGAAGCTTTCTTT.

V and J are TRBV30 and TRBJ1-2, with a weak D call TRBD1 (6 bases). This CDR3 has 12 residues. The germline CDR1 and CDR2 sequences are GTSNPN and SVGIG (reference sequence). Trimming removed 7 bases from V and 1 base from J, with 10 bases in between. CDR3 region: CASTRGNYGYTF. In nucleotides, the CDR3 is TGTGCCTCCACCAGGGGTAACTATGGCTACACCTTC.

The chain carries TRBV7-6 and TRBJ2-5; D possibly corresponds to TRBD2 (7 bases). The CDR3 is 14 amino acids. Germline V gives CDR1 SGHVS, CDR2 FNYEAQ. The ends were cut back, 4 bases at V and 3 bases at J, with 12 bases in the middle. CDR3 DNA sequence: TGTGCCAGCAGCTCTACAGGGAGGGAAGAGACCCAGTACTTC. Encoded protein: CASSSTGREETQYF.

This clone was counted once. The J gene is TRBJ2-7, the V gene TRBV27, with TRBD2 matching over 8 bases. The CDR3 is 15 amino acids. Per germline, CDR1 MNHEY and CDR2 SMNVEV (reference sequence). J was trimmed by 5 bases and V by 0 bases; bases with no gene match: 6. The CDR3 sequence is CASSLSRGELNEQYF. The CDR3 coding sequence is TGTGCCAGCAGTTTATCGCGGGGGGAGCTCAACGAGCAGTACTTC.

CDR3 DNA: TGTGCCAGCAGCCGCCTGACAGGGGGCCTGGAGGGCTACACCTTC. It specifies CASSRLTGGLEGYTF. The chain links TRBV5-4 to TRBJ1-2; 10 bases map to TRBD1. Trimming cost V 4 bases and J 8 bases; bases outside gene matches: 11. Germline lookup yields CDR1 SGHNT and CDR2 YYREEE (reference sequence). The CDR3 is 15 residues long.

The chain carries TRBV6-5 and TRBJ2-1; TRBD1 is a possible D gene (6 bases). V was clipped by 9 bases and J by 0 bases, with 12 bases between them. The germline V gene has CDR1 MNHEY and CDR2 SVGAGI. The CDR3 consists of 14 residues. The CDR3 reads CASRGSSSYNEQFF. CDR3 nucleotide sequence: TGTGCCAGTAGGGGGTCTAGCTCCTACAATGAGCAGTTCTTC.

The J gene is TRBJ2-5, the V gene TRBV15, with D uncertain. Trimming pared 0 bases from V and 4 bases from J, leaving 18 bases between. The CDR3 sequence is 17 residues long. Germline CDR1 is LNHNV and CDR2 is YYDKDF (reference sequence). For the CDR3, the DNA is TGTGCCACCAGCAGAGATTCGGTGGGCGCTTTTTCAGAGACCCAGTACTTC. Protein: CATSRDSVGAFSETQYF.

V is TRBV4-1 and J is TRBJ2-7, with D possibly matching TRBD1 (5 bases). The CDR3 sequence is 14 residues long. V was clipped by 0 bases and J by 3 bases, with 9 bases between them. The V gene's germline CDR1 is MGHRA and CDR2 YSYEKL. The chain's CDR3 is CASSQEDRDYEQYF. CDR3 nucleotide sequence: TGCGCCAGCAGCCAAGAAGACAGAGACTACGAGCAGTACTTC.

The chain has TRBV7-2 and TRBJ2-5; TRBD1 aligns across 9 bases. The J call is uncertain, as TRBJ2-7 better fits the DNA end. CDR3 length: 15 residues. Germline V gene data show CDR1 as SGHTA and CDR2 as FQGNSA. CDR3 in amino acids: CASSLEGTGIYEQYF. The DNA for the CDR3 is TGTGCCAGCAGCCTAGAGGGGACAGGGATCTACGAGCAGTACTTC.

The chain is built from TRBV7-2 and TRBJ2-5; 11 nucleotides match TRBD1. The DNA end is more similar to TRBJ2-7, so the J call may be wrong. This CDR3 comprises 14 residues. Germline CDR1 and CDR2: SGHTA and FQGNSA. CDR3 DNA: TGTGCCAGCAGCCGGGGACAGGGGGCCTACGAGCAGTACTTC. Residues: CASSRGQGAYEQYF.

The V gene is TRBV14, the J gene TRBJ2-1; 10 bases align to TRBD1. The CDR3 spans 15 residues. The germline gives CDR1 SGHDN, CDR2 FVKESK. J lost 5 bases, V lost 2 bases, and 3 bases had no gene match. This chain's CDR3 is CASSQRTGGNNEQFF. The CDR3 region has the DNA TGTGCCAGCAGCCAACGGACAGGGGGTAACAATGAGCAGTTCTTC.

This chain connects TRBV5-4 to TRBJ2-4; perhaps TRBD1 as D (6 bases). This CDR3 has 15 residues. Per germline, CDR1 SGHNT and CDR2 YYREEE (reference sequence). The V end lost 8 bases, the J end lost 2 bases, and 17 bases lay between the germline ends. CDR3 in amino acids: CARNRATITKNIQYF. The CDR3 coding sequence is TGTGCCAGGAACAGGGCCACTATAACCAAAAACATTCAGTACTTC.

This rearrangement joins TRBV6-6 to TRBJ1-5, with 9 positions matching TRBD1. Per germline, CDR1 MNHNY and CDR2 SVGAGI (reference sequence). The CDR3 length is 16 residues. Trimming cost V 5 bases and J 5 bases; bases outside gene matches: 10. The CDR3: CASSHPPGTGYQPQHF. The CDR3 nucleotides are TGTGCCAGCAGTCATCCCCCAGGGACAGGGTATCAGCCCCAGCATTTT.

The chain uses TRBV6-6 and TRBJ1-6; D is unclear. The CDR3 has 11 amino acids. Per germline, CDR1 MNHNY and CDR2 SVGAGI (reference sequence). Trimming pared 6 bases from V and 11 bases from J, leaving 8 bases between. As DNA, the CDR3 is TGTGCCAGCAGCTCACCTACACCCCTCCACTTT. This encodes CASSSPTPLHF.

The V gene is TRBV19, the J gene TRBJ1-5, with 8 bases matching TRBD1. The CDR3 loop spans 14 amino acids. V trimming: 9 bases; J trimming: 1 base; junction bases outside the gene matches: 5. Germline V gives CDR1 LNHDA, CDR2 SQIVND (reference sequence). In DNA form, the CDR3 reads TGTGCCAGCGAGGACAGGGCGAGCAATCAGCCCCAGCATTTT. Translated, it gives CASEDRASNQPQHF.

The CDR3 region has the DNA TGTGCCAGCCTCTCTCAGGGGGTTAATGAAAAACTGTTTTTT. As protein: CASLSQGVNEKLFF. This chain uses TRBV28 with TRBJ1-4; 7 bases are a match to TRBD1. Germline values: CDR1 MDHEN, CDR2 SYDVKM. V gave up 8 bases and J gave up 4 bases; unmatched junction bases: 7. The CDR3 is made up of 14 amino acids.

The genes are TRBV7-2 and TRBJ2-1; perhaps TRBD2 as D (7 bases). Germline V CDR1 and CDR2: SGHTA, FQGNSA. V dropped 5 bases and J dropped 4 bases, with 18 bases sitting between them. The CDR3 covers 16 residues. CDR3 amino acids: CASSPLTGGRYNEQFF. CDR3 bases: TGTGCCAGCAGCCCCTTGACGGGGGGCCGTTACAATGAGCAGTTCTTC.